The 31 T cell receptor beta chains presented below share a single source sample, sequenced in a study of T cells in narcolepsy. Profiling relied on immunoSEQ multiplex PCR, and the TCRdb table lists in-frame clones only, not all of them. The sample has tens of thousands of clones; approximately 87% are singletons. The sequenced sample was memory (CD45RA-) CD4+ T cells from blood. All receptors derive from a human donor in good health.

The rearrangement links TRBV28 to TRBJ2-1; 13 bases agree with TRBD2. The CDR3 is 15 amino acids. From germline, CDR1 is MDHEN and CDR2 SYDVKM. V shed 4 bases, J shed 14 bases, and the junction held 11 bases outside the gene matches. The CDR3 DNA sequence: TGTGCCAGCAGTTCCGGACTAGCGGGAGTCCCGGTGGAGTTCTTC. Translating it yields CASSSGLAGVPVEFF.

CDR3 protein: CASSHTRDRGAGANVLTF. CDR3 bases: TGCGCCAGCAGCCACACCCGGGACAGGGGCGCTGGGGCCAACGTCCTGACTTTC. The chain joins TRBV4-3 to TRBJ2-6; 10 bases line up with TRBD1. The germline CDR1 and CDR2 sequences are LGHNA and YSLEER. This CDR3 comprises 18 residues. The ends lost 3 bases at V and 2 bases at J; junction bases unmatched: 7.

The CDR3 DNA follows: TGTGCCAGTAGCCAAGACAGAAATCAGCCCCAGCATTTT. Translated: CASSQDRNQPQHF. The V call is TRBV19, the J call TRBJ1-5, with D perhaps TRBD1 (5 bases). Germline loops: CDR1 LNHDA, CDR2 SQIVND (reference sequence). The CDR3 spans 13 residues. V lost 6 bases, J lost 4 bases, and 10 bases lay in between.

The genes are TRBV5-1 and TRBJ2-1, with no clear D. V was cut by 0 bases and J by 7 bases, with 11 bases left in between. Germline CDR1 and CDR2: SGHRS and YFSETQ. There are 14 residues in the CDR3. DNA of the CDR3: TGCGCCAGCAGCTTGGCGGTAGAAGGAAATGAGCAGTTCTTC. The encoded protein is CASSLAVEGNEQFF. Full variable domain (missing parts from reference TRBV5-1 and TRBJ2-1): KAGVTQTPRYLIKTRGQQVTLSCSPISGHRSVSWYQQTPGQGLQFLFEYFSETQRNKGNFPGRFSGRQFSNSRSEMNVSTLELGDSALYLCASSLAVEGNEQFFGPGTRLTVL.

The rearrangement uses TRBV11-2 and TRBJ2-7, with 12 bases that match TRBD2. The germline gives CDR1 SGHAT, CDR2 FQNNGV. V shed 0 bases, J shed 7 bases, and the junction held 7 bases outside the gene matches. The CDR3 extends over 16 amino acids. DNA of the CDR3: TGTGCCAGCAGCTTAGATCGACTAGCGGGAGTAAAGGAGCAGTACTTC. Translated, it gives CASSLDRLAGVKEQYF.

The chain uses TRBV7-3 and TRBJ2-1, with 13 bases fitting TRBD2. V shed 4 bases and J 3 bases; nucleotides not matched to a gene: 0. The CDR3 is 15 amino acids. Germline CDR1 and CDR2: SGHTA and FQGTGA. CDR3 region: CASSWTSGSYNEQFF. The CDR3 DNA is TGTGCCAGCAGCTGGACTAGCGGGAGCTACAATGAGCAGTTCTTC.

The rearrangement links TRBV5-1 to TRBJ2-3; 8 nucleotides line up with TRBD1. CDR3 length: 16 residues. Trimming cost V 0 bases and J 5 bases; bases outside gene matches: 8. Germline-derived CDR1 and CDR2 are SGHRS and YFSETQ. The CDR3 here is CASSLVDRGTEDTQYF. The CDR3 DNA reads TGCGCCAGCAGCTTGGTCGACAGGGGTACGGAAGATACGCAGTATTTT.

The genes are TRBV7-9 and TRBJ1-5; 12 nucleotides line up with TRBD1. The germline gives CDR1 SEHNR, CDR2 FQNEAQ (reference sequence). The CDR3 has 14 residues. V was clipped by 5 bases and J by 7 bases; unmatched bases: 3. The CDR3 DNA reads as TGTGCCAGCAGCGCCGGGACAGGGGGCCAGCCCCAGCATTTT. Protein: CASSAGTGGQPQHF.

The chain couples TRBV29-1 to TRBJ2-4, with D possibly matching TRBD1 (5 bases). The V and J ends lost 6 bases and 12 bases respectively, with 15 bases between them. Germline values: CDR1 SQVTM, CDR2 ANQGSEA. The CDR3 runs to 11 residues. CDR3 loop: CSVWTMSYQYF. CDR3 DNA: TGCAGCGTGTGGACAATGTCGTATCAGTACTTC.

The gene calls are TRBV6-5 and TRBJ1-5, with no clear D. Per the germline V gene, CDR1 is MNHEY and CDR2 is SVGAGI. The CDR3 contains 12 residues. The V end lost 6 bases, the J end lost 9 bases, and 12 bases lay between the germline ends. In nucleotides, the CDR3 is TGTGCCAGCAGCGACGGTTACCGGCCCCAGCATTTT. Its translation is CASSDGYRPQHF.

The V and J genes are TRBV5-4 and TRBJ1-4, with 8 bases matching TRBD1. Germline values: CDR1 SGHNT, CDR2 YYREEE (reference sequence). Trimming took 4 bases from V and 4 from J; bases not matched to a gene: 6. The CDR3 is 15 amino acids. The CDR3 loop reads CASSPRQGINEKLFF. CDR3 nucleotides: TGTGCCAGCAGCCCCCGACAGGGGATTAATGAAAAACTGTTTTTT.

In DNA form, the CDR3 reads TGTGCCAGCAGCCCGACGGGGCGTTTAGCCGGGGAGCTGTTTTTT. Its protein product is CASSPTGRLAGELFF. The V call is TRBV5-6, the J call TRBJ2-2, with D possibly being TRBD1 or TRBD2 (5 bases each). The CDR3 runs to 15 residues. The germline CDR1 and CDR2 sequences are SGHDT and YYEEEE. Trimming took 4 bases from V and 6 from J, leaving 16 bases between them.

V is TRBV7-2 and J is TRBJ2-7; D may match TRBD1 or TRBD2 (6 bases each). The CDR3 totals 18 residues. The V gene's germline CDR1 is SGHTA and CDR2 FQGNSA. V lost 5 bases and J lost 2, with 25 bases in between. In DNA, the CDR3 is TGTGCCAGCAGCGCCGGCTGGGGGGCAGGTTATTCTCCCTACGAGCAGTACTTC. Protein: CASSAGWGAGYSPYEQYF. Together with reference TRBV7-2 and TRBJ2-7, the CDR3 gives the full variable domain: GAGVSQSPSNKVTEKGKDVELRCDPISGHTALYWYRQSLGQGLEFLIYFQGNSAPDKSGLPSDRFSAERTGGSVSTLTIQRTQQEDSAVYLCASSAGWGAGYSPYEQYFGPGTRLTVT.

The rearrangement links TRBV29-1 to TRBJ1-2, with D perhaps TRBD1 (5 bases). The CDR3 runs to 13 residues. V was cut by 3 bases and J by 2 bases, with 10 bases left in between. Germline CDR1 reads SQVTM; CDR2 reads ANQGSEA. CDR3 sequence reads: CSVEGTANYGYTF. Written as DNA, the CDR3 is TGCAGCGTTGAGGGGACGGCGAACTATGGCTACACCTTC.

This clone occurred once. The rearrangement joins TRBV18 to TRBJ1-6; D call uncertain. Germline V gene data show CDR1 as KGHSH and CDR2 as LQKENI. The CDR3 spans 13 residues. V shed 3 bases and J shed 7 bases, with 7 bases lying between them. The CDR3 nucleotides are TGTGCCAGCTCACCCGACAAAAATTCACCCCTCCACTTT. Translating gives CASSPDKNSPLHF.

The chain recombines TRBV5-4 with TRBJ1-1; 9 positions match TRBD1. This CDR3 spans 15 amino acids. The V gene end was trimmed by 6 bases and the J gene end by 1 base; junction bases not matched to a gene: 7. Germline V gene lookup returns CDR1 SGHNT and CDR2 YYREEE (reference sequence). The CDR3 spells CASIPKTGGNTEAFF. DNA for the CDR3: TGTGCCAGCATCCCAAAGACAGGGGGGAACACTGAAGCTTTCTTT.

The rearrangement uses TRBV7-3 and TRBJ1-1; no definite D call. V shed 1 base and J shed 4 bases, with 10 bases lying between them. Germline lookup yields CDR1 SGHTA and CDR2 FQGTGA. This CDR3 has 14 residues. In nucleotides, the CDR3 is TGTGCCAGCAGCTTAAATGGGTGGGGCACTGAAGCTTTCTTT. Translation gives CASSLNGWGTEAFF.

The chain employs TRBV13 and TRBJ2-3; tentative D call: TRBD2 (6 bases). Trimming shortened V by 3 bases and J by 0 bases, and 7 bases separated the two germline ends. The CDR3 covers 14 residues. In germline, CDR1 is PRHDT, CDR2 FYEKMQ (reference sequence). The CDR3 DNA is TGTGCCAGCAGCTTTGCGGGGAGCACAGATACGCAGTATTTT. Protein product: CASSFAGSTDTQYF.

The J gene is TRBJ1-1, the V gene TRBV6-5; maybe TRBD1 (6 bases). The germline CDR1 and CDR2 sequences are MNHEY and SVGAGI. This CDR3 contains 14 residues. The germline V and J ends were trimmed by 8 bases and 9 bases, with 22 bases remaining between them. CDR3 in DNA: TGTGCCAGCCGTCACTCCGAAACTGGACAGAAAGCTTTCTTT. This encodes CASRHSETGQKAFF.

The chain has TRBV11-2 and TRBJ2-3, with D possibly TRBD1 on 5 matching bases. The CDR3 sequence is 13 residues long. Trimming took off 4 bases at V and 3 bases at J, with 8 bases between the two ends. The germline CDR1 and CDR2 sequences are SGHAT and FQNNGV. This CDR3 is CASSYAGTDTQYF. CDR3 in DNA: TGTGCCAGCAGCTACGCAGGGACAGATACGCAGTATTTT.

The chain uses TRBV5-1 and TRBJ2-1; 7 nucleotides line up with TRBD1. Looked up from germline, CDR1 is SGHRS and CDR2 is YFSETQ. V was clipped by 4 bases and J by 0 bases; unmatched bases: 4. The CDR3 is made up of 15 amino acids. The CDR3 loop is CASSQGDFSYNEQFF. The CDR3 DNA follows: TGCGCCAGCAGCCAGGGGGATTTCTCCTACAATGAGCAGTTCTTC.

V gene TRBV2 combines with J gene TRBJ1-4; 9 nucleotides align to TRBD1. V lost 5 bases to trimming and J lost 8 bases; unmatched junction nucleotides: 6. Germline V CDR1 and CDR2: SNHLY, FYNNEI. The CDR3 extends over 14 amino acids. As DNA, the CDR3 is TGTGCCAGCAGTACGACAGGGGGTGACGAAAAACTGTTTTTT. This sequence encodes CASSTTGGDEKLFF.

The chain couples TRBV7-3 to TRBJ2-2, with 7 bases aligning to TRBD1. In germline, CDR1 is SGHTA, CDR2 FQGTGA. The V gene end was trimmed by 5 bases and the J gene end by 12 bases; junction bases not matched to a gene: 12. This CDR3 region has 14 residues. For the CDR3, the DNA is TGTGCCAGCAGCGAATCGGGACAGCCCGGAAAGCTGTTTTTT. This translates into CASSESGQPGKLFF.

The V call is TRBV9, the J call TRBJ2-3, with 7 positions matching TRBD2. Germline lookup yields CDR1 SGDLS and CDR2 YYNGEE. The length of the CDR3 is 14 residues. After removal of 3 bases from V and 9 bases from J, the junction contained 10 bases not matched to a gene. Written as DNA, the CDR3 is TGTGCCAGCAGCGGAGGGACTATCACGGGGACGCAGTATTTT. Amino acids: CASSGGTITGTQYF.

This chain joins TRBV6-5 and TRBJ2-3; D is unclear. The ends were cut back, 4 bases at V and 3 bases at J, with 5 bases in the middle. The CDR3 consists of 12 residues. The germline V gene has CDR1 MNHEY and CDR2 SVGAGI. The CDR3 protein is CASSSRTDTQYF. CDR3 nucleotides: TGTGCCAGCAGTTCTCGAACAGATACGCAGTATTTT.

This clone was detected only once. The chain links TRBV5-1 to TRBJ2-5, with D tentatively TRBD1 (7 bases). The V end lost 0 bases, the J end lost 4 bases, and 10 bases lay between the germline ends. Germline V gene sequence: CDR1 SGHRS, CDR2 YFSETQ. This CDR3 region has 14 residues. The CDR3 is CASSLGQGLETQYF. The CDR3 DNA reads as TGCGCCAGCAGCTTGGGACAGGGACTAGAGACCCAGTACTTC. Full variable domain (remainder filled in from reference TRBV5-1 and TRBJ2-5): KAGVTQTPRYLIKTRGQQVTLSCSPISGHRSVSWYQQTPGQGLQFLFEYFSETQRNKGNFPGRFSGRQFSNSRSEMNVSTLELGDSALYLCASSLGQGLETQYFGPGTRLLVL.

CDR3 nucleotide sequence: TGTGCCAGCAGCCGAGCGGGGGCCCTCTCCTATGGCTACACCTTC. The encoded protein is CASSRAGALSYGYTF. The V gene is TRBV6-5, the J gene TRBJ1-2; D is possibly TRBD1 (6 bases). Germline CDR1 MNHEY, CDR2 SVGAGI. There are 15 residues in the CDR3. Trimming left V 6 bases short and J 4 bases short, with 18 bases between.

This sequence joins TRBV2 and TRBJ1-2; 7 positions match TRBD1. Germline V gene lookup returns CDR1 SNHLY and CDR2 FYNNEI. This CDR3 region has 11 residues. The junction had 4 bases not matched to a gene; V was cut back by 7 bases and J by 8 bases. CDR3 bases: TGTGCCAGCACGACAGGGTTCGGCTACACCTTC. It codes for CASTTGFGYTF.

This clone was seen only once. The chain carries TRBV28 and TRBJ2-1; D is perhaps TRBD1 (5 bases). Germline V lookup: CDR1 MDHEN, CDR2 SYDVKM. The CDR3 loop spans 14 amino acids. The V gene lost 3 bases and the J gene lost 13 bases, with 19 bases spanning the gap. CDR3 sequence reads: CASSLGPERRLQFF. The DNA for the CDR3 is TGTGCCAGCAGTTTGGGGCCCGAGAGGCGTCTTCAGTTCTTC.

The chain is built from TRBV30 and TRBJ2-3; 9 nucleotides line up with TRBD1. J was trimmed by 5 bases and V by 7 bases; bases with no gene match: 7. CDR1 GTSNPN and CDR2 SVGIG come from the germline V gene (reference sequence). CDR3 length: 13 amino acids. The CDR3 spells CAYRDRVEDTQYF. The CDR3 bases are TGTGCCTACCGGGACAGGGTTGAAGATACGCAGTATTTT.

The table lists this clone with a count of one. Other nucleotide sequences in the sample specify the same CDR3. V is TRBV21-1 and J is TRBJ2-3; the listed D gene, TRBD1, was not tested against the DNA. TRBV21-1 is reported as a pseudogene. This CDR3 region has 17 residues. The CDR3 loop is CASSKDRATGGTDTQYF. The CDR3 DNA reads TGTGCCAGCAGCAAAGATAGGGCGACAGGGGGAACAGATACGCAGTATTTT.